This T cell receptor (beta chain) was obtained from a study of T cell clones after liver transplantation. Study-level information: TCRbeta sequencing after a pre-transplant mixed lymphocyte reaction identified graft-donor-reactive clones, later tracked in post-transplant blood. Blood was drawn pre-transplant, before withdrawal, and after full or failed withdrawal. The study, taken as a whole, reports: Low donor cell numbers restricted donor-reactive repertoire measurement in a couple of subjects.

Unstimulated PBMCs were sorted into CD3+CD4+ and CD3+CD8+ populations. Concerning this clone itself: No antigen is known for it.

The V and J ends lost 6 bases and 4 bases respectively, with 15 bases between them. Germline CDR1 is MNHEY and CDR2 is SVGAGI. The CDR3 contains 14 residues. Only in-frame clones appear in the TCRdb table, and some are missing; sequencing was by immunoSEQ multiplex PCR. The table shows about 75,000 clones, with around four fifths occurring only once. The rearrangement links TRBV6-5 to TRBJ1-1, with D possibly matching TRBD1 (5 bases). This sequence was found in a human patient who received a liver transplant. A subset of T cells may come from the graft donor. This specimen consisted of CD4+ T cells from blood, obtained about 50 months after liver transplant. Here the CDR3 DNA reads TGTGCCAGCAGCTACAGGAGCCCAGGCACTGAAGCTTTCTTT. Protein sequence: CASSYRSPGTEAFF.